Below are 5 T cell receptor beta chains sequenced from a single sample in a study of cytotoxic CD8 clonotypes in ibrutinib-treated CLL. Sequenced by immunoSEQ multiplex PCR; TCRdb stores in-frame clones only, minus some. The profile covers about 200,000 clones, with 70% appearing a single time and more than 4.5% taken by the ten largest. The sequencing used PBMCs, collected after 12 months of ibrutinib treatment. These receptor sequences come from a human donor with chronic lymphocytic leukemia.

This clone was recorded a few times. The chain uses TRBV7-8 and TRBJ2-7, with 9 bases identical to TRBD1. The CDR3 sequence is 14 residues long. After removal of 4 bases from V and 3 bases from J, the junction contained 4 bases not matched to a gene. Looked up from germline, CDR1 is SGHVS and CDR2 is FQNEAQ. CDR3 loop: CASSSGTGYYEQYF. The CDR3 DNA sequence: TGTGCCAGCAGCTCCGGGACAGGGTACTACGAGCAGTACTTC. Combining the CDR3 with reference TRBV7-8 and TRBJ2-7 gives the whole variable domain GAGVSQSPRYKVAKRGQDVALRCDPISGHVSLFWYQQALGQGPEFLTYFQNEAQLDKSGLPSDRFFAERPEGSVSTLKIQRTQQEDSAVYLCASSSGTGYYEQYFGPGTRLTVT.

This clone was recorded a few times. This sample includes further DNA sequences coding for the same CDR3. This chain uses TRBV5-6 with TRBJ1-4, with 9 bases that match TRBD1. This CDR3 contains 14 residues. The V and J ends lost 2 bases and 7 bases, in that order; junction bases with no gene match: 3. CDR1 and CDR2 (germline): SGHDT, YYEEEE. As DNA, the CDR3 is TGTGCCAGCAGCTTAGGGACAGGGACTGAAAAACTGTTTTTT. Residues: CASSLGTGTEKLFF. Variable domain in full (rest from reference TRBV5-6 and TRBJ1-4): DAGVTQSPTHLIKTRGQQVTLRCSPKSGHDTVSWYQQALGQGPQFIFQYYEEEERQRGNFPDRFSGHQFPNYSSELNVNALLLGDSALYLCASSLGTGTEKLFFGSGTQLSVL.

The gene calls are TRBV27 and TRBJ1-2; 10 nucleotides agree with TRBD1. V lost 5 bases to trimming and J lost 7 bases; unmatched junction nucleotides: 7. The length of the CDR3 is 14 residues. Per the germline V gene, CDR1 is MNHEY and CDR2 is SMNVEV (reference sequence). CDR3 nucleotide sequence: TGTGCCAGCAGTATCCGACAGGGGGCGGGTGGCTACACCTTC. Translated, it gives CASSIRQGAGGYTF.

This clone was observed a handful of times. CDR3 DNA sequence: TGTGCCAGCAGACCTACAGGGGATTCACCCCTCCACTTT. This sequence encodes CASRPTGDSPLHF. The rearrangement joins TRBV11-2 to TRBJ1-6, with TRBD1 identical over 7 bases. Germline V lookup: CDR1 SGHAT, CDR2 FQNNGV. Unmatched junction bases numbered 4, after V lost 6 bases and J lost 8 bases. There are 13 residues in the CDR3.

The chain uses TRBV6-5 and TRBJ2-7; 8 bases match TRBD2. Per germline, CDR1 MNHEY and CDR2 SVGAGI. The CDR3 extends over 14 amino acids. J was trimmed by 5 bases and V by 5 bases; bases with no gene match: 8. CDR3 in DNA: TGTGCCAGCAGTCGGGGGGGGACTGCGGACGAGCAGTACTTC. It is translated as CASSRGGTADEQYF.